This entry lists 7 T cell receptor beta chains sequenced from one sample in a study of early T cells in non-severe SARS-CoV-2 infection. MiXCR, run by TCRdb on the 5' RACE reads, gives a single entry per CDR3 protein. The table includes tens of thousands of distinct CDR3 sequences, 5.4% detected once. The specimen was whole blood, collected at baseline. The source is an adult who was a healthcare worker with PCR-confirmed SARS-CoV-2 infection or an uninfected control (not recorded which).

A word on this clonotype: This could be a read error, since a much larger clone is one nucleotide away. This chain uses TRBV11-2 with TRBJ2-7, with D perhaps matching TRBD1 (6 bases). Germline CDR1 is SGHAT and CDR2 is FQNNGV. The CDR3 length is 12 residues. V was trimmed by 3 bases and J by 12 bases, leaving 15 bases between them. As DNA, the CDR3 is TGTGCCAGCAGCTTGAATGCTAGGGGGATGTACTTC. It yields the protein CASSLNARGMYF.

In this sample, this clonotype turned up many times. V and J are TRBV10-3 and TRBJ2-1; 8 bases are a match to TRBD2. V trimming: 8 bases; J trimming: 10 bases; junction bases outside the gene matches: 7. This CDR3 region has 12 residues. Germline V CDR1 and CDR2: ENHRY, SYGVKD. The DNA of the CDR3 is TGTGCCATCGAGGCGGGAGGAGGGGAGCAGTTCTTC. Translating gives CAIEAGGGEQFF.

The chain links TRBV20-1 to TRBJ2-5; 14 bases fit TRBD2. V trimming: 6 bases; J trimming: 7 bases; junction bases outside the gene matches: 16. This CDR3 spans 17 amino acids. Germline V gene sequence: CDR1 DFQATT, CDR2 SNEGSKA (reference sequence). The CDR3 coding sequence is TGCAGTGCCCCGACTAGCGGGAGGGGTAAATCGTACGGGACCCAGTACTTC. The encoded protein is CSAPTSGRGKSYGTQYF.

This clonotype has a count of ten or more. The CDR3 loop is CASSSDPINTGELFF. In nucleotides, the CDR3 is TGCGCCAGCAGCTCAGACCCGATAAACACCGGGGAGCTGTTTTTT. The rearrangement links TRBV5-1 to TRBJ2-2; no reliable D call. Germline V gives CDR1 SGHRS, CDR2 YFSETQ. The ends were cut back, 3 bases at V and 2 bases at J, with 11 bases in the middle. The CDR3 runs 15 residues.

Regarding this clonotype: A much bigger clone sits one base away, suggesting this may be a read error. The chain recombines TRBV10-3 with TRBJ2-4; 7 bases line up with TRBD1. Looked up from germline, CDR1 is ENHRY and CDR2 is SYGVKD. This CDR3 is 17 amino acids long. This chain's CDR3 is CTISEWGTELAKNIQYF. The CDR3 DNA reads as TGTACCATCAGTGAGTGGGGGACAGAACTAGCCAAAAACATTCAGTACTTC.

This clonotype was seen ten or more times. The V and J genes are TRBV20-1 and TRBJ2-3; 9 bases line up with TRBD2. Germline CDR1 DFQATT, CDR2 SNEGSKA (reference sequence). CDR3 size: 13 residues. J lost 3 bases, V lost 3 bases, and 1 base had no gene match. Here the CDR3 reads CSASSGRTDTQYF. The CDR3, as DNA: TGCAGTGCTAGTAGCGGGAGAACAGATACGCAGTATTTT.

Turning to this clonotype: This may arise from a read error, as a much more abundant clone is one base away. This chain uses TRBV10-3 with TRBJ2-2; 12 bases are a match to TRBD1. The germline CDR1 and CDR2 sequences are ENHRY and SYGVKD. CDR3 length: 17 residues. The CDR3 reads CATLGTGGARNTGELYF. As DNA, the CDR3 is TGTGCCACCCTTGGGACAGGGGGCGCGAGGAACACCGGGGAGCTGTATTTT.